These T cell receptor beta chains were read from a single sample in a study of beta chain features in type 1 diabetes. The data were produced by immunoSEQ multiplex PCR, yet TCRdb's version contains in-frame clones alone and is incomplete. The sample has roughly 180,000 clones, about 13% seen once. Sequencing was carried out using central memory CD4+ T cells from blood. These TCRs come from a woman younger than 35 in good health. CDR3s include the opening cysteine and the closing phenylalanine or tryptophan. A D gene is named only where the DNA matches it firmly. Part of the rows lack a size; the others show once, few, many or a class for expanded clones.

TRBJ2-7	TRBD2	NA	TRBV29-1	CSVSSTSGSYEQYF	TGCAGCGTCTCGTCCACTAGCGGCTCCTACGAGCAGTACTTC
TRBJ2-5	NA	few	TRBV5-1	CASSSAGEETQYF	TGCGCCAGCAGCTCGGCAGGGGAAGAGACCCAGTACTTC
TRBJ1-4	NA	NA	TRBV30	CAWSPDSQEKLFF	TGTGCCTGGAGTCCAGACAGCCAAGAAAAACTGTTTTTT
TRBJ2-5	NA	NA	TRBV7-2	CASSLAPGVQYF	TGTGCCAGCAGCTTAGCGCCGGGAGTACAGTACTTC
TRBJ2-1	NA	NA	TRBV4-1	CASSRGLSISNEQFF	TGCGCCAGCAGCCGAGGACTTTCTATCAGCAATGAGCAGTTCTTC
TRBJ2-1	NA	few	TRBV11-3	CASSLVYGSSNEQFF	TGTGCCAGCAGCTTAGTCTACGGGAGTAGCAATGAGCAGTTCTTC
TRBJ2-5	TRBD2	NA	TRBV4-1	CASRGLAGGGEETQYF	TGCGCCAGCAGAGGACTAGCGGGAGGGGGGGAAGAGACCCAGTACTTC
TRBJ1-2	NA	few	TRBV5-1	CASSLRGSGSSYTF	TGCGCCAGCAGCTTAAGGGGAAGTGGATCAAGCTACACCTTC
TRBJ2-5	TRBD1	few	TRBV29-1	CSADRTGGAYETQYF	TGCAGCGCCGATCGGACAGGGGGCGCGTATGAGACCCAGTACTTC
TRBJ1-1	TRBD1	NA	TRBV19	CASSPGQGNTEAFF	TGTGCCAGTAGTCCGGGACAGGGCAACACTGAAGCTTTCTTT
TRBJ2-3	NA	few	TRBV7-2	CASSIDRRTDTQYF	TGTGCCAGCAGCATCGACAGGCGCACAGATACGCAGTATTTT
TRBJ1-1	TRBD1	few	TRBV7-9	CASSLGQGMIAFF	TGTGCCAGCAGCTTGGGACAGGGAATGATAGCTTTCTTT
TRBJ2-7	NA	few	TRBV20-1	CSATTDYEQYF	TGCAGTGCTACTACCGACTACGAGCAGTACTTC
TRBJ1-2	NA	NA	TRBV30	CAWKGPYGYTF	TGTGCCTGGAAGGGGCCCTATGGCTACACCTTC
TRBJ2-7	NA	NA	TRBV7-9	CASSLETGGLREQYF	TGTGCCAGCAGCTTAGAAACGGGGGGCCTACGAGAGCAGTACTTC
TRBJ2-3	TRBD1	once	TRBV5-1	CASSLSRGSTDTQYF	TGCGCCAGCAGCTTGTCCAGGGGGAGCACAGATACGCAGTATTTT
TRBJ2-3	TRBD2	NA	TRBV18	CASSPGTRSTDTQYF	TGTGCCAGCTCCCCCGGGACTAGAAGTACAGATACGCAGTATTTT
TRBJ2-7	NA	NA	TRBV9	CASSLNEGEQYF	TGTGCCAGCAGCCTCAATGAGGGAGAGCAGTACTTC
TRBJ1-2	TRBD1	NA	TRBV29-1	CSVEPPRDRGLTNYGYTF	TGCAGCGTTGAACCTCCGCGGGACAGGGGGCTCACTAACTATGGCTACACCTTC
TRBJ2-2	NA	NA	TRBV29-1	CSVEEAGRNTGELFF	TGCAGCGTTGAAGAGGCAGGGCGGAACACCGGGGAGCTGTTTTTT
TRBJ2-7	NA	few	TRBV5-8	CASSPRQKHTYF	TGTGCCAGCAGCCCTCGACAGAAGCACACGTACTTC
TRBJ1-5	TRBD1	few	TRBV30	CAWSGTGGGFLHF	TGTGCCTGGAGCGGGACAGGGGGCGGGTTCCTGCATTTT
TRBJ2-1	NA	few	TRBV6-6	CASLESSSYNEQFF	TGTGCCAGCCTCGAATCGAGCTCCTACAATGAGCAGTTCTTC
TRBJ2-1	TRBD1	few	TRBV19	CASSYSRGHYNEQFF	TGTGCCAGTAGTTATTCAAGGGGGCACTACAATGAGCAGTTCTTC
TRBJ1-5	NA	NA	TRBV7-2	CASSLVQASNQPQHF	TGTGCCAGCAGCTTAGTCCAGGCCAGCAATCAGCCCCAGCATTTT
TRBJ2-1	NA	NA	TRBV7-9	CASSLDRAAYNEQFF	TGTGCCAGCAGCTTAGACAGGGCCGCCTACAATGAGCAGTTCTTC
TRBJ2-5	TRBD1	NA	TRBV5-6	CASNLRGRQETQYF	TGTGCCAGCAACCTAAGGGGGCGGCAAGAGACCCAGTACTTC
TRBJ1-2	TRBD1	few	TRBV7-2	CASSLDQGAGGYTF	TGTGCCAGCAGCTTGGACCAGGGGGCCGGGGGCTACACCTTC
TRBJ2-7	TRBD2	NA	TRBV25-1	CASSGTSGRWYEQYF	TGTGCCAGCAGTGGGACTAGCGGGAGATGGTACGAGCAGTACTTC
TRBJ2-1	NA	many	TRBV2	CASRGGPANNEQFF	TGTGCCAGCAGGGGGGGGCCCGCAAACAATGAGCAGTTCTTC
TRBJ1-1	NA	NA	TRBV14	CASSHSQNMNTEAFF	TGTGCCAGCAGCCATTCACAGAACATGAACACTGAAGCTTTCTTT
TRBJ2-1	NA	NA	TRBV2	CASMLGLRNEQFF	TGTGCCAGCATGCTAGGTCTTCGCAATGAGCAGTTCTTC
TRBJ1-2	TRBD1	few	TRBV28	CASSPGTGRSGYTF	TGTGCCAGCAGTCCCGGGACAGGGAGGTCTGGCTACACCTTC
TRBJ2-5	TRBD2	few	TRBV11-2	CASSYPRGAGGTQYF	TGTGCCAGCAGCTACCCAAGGGGGGCGGGAGGGACCCAGTACTTC
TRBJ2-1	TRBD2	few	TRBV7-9	CASSSGTTGTSGYNEQFF	TGTGCCAGCAGCTCCGGGACAACCGGGACTAGCGGCTACAATGAGCAGTTCTTC
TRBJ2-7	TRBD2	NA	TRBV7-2	CASSQRTSGSYEQYF	TGTGCCAGCAGCCAAAGGACTAGCGGGAGCTACGAGCAGTACTTC
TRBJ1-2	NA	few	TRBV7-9	CASRPAAGQYGYTF	TGTGCCAGCAGACCAGCGGCCGGACAGTATGGCTACACCTTC
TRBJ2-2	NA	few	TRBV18	CASSRDGPHTGELFF	TGTGCCAGCTCGCGGGACGGACCTCACACCGGGGAGCTGTTTTTT
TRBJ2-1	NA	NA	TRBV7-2	CASSLARGQGLNEQFF	TGTGCCAGCAGCTTAGCGAGGGGGCAGGGACTCAATGAGCAGTTCTTC
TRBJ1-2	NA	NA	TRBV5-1	CASSPQPDSNYGYTF	TGCGCCAGCAGCCCACAACCGGACAGCAACTATGGCTACACCTTC
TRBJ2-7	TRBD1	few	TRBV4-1	CASSPQRTGYYEQYF	TGCGCCAGCAGCCCTCAAAGGACAGGGTACTACGAGCAGTACTTC
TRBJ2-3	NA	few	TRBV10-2	CASRGDLQGDTQYF	TGCGCCAGCAGGGGGGACTTGCAGGGAGATACGCAGTATTTT
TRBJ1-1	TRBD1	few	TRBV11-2	CASSADRGTEAFF	TGTGCCAGCAGCGCGGACAGGGGCACTGAAGCTTTCTTT
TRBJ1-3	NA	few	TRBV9	CASSVGGLGNTIYF	TGTGCCAGCAGCGTAGGAGGGTTGGGAAACACCATATATTTT